These 20 T cell receptor beta chains were sequenced from one sample in a study of T cell repertoires in cytomegalovirus infection. No antigen has been identified for these receptors. TCRdb re-called the reads with MiXCR, one entry per CDR3 protein. The sample includes fewer than 1,000,000 distinct CDR3 sequences, 31% of them seen just once. Sequencing was performed on cultured CD8+ T cells from PBMCs, taken from culture after CMV antigen stimulation. The receptor source for this set is a human donor in good health (CMV status not recorded). Some clones in this sample may be carry-over from other donors' samples.

This clonotype has more than one count but fewer than ten. The genes are TRBV27 and TRBJ2-1, with a possible D match to TRBD2 (5 bases). The CDR3 has 13 amino acids. The V end was cut by 5 bases, the J end by 10 bases, with 15 bases between. Germline loops: CDR1 MNHEY, CDR2 SMNVEV (reference sequence). CDR3 bases: TGTGCCAGCAGTACCGGGATGCTCCGAGAGCAGTTCTTC. Amino acid sequence: CASSTGMLREQFF.

The sample holds a few counts of this clonotype. The genes are TRBV27 and TRBJ2-7; a weak D match, TRBD1 (5 bases). Germline V gene sequence: CDR1 MNHEY, CDR2 SMNVEV (reference sequence). CDR3 length: 16 residues. The V end lost 5 bases, the J end lost 1 base, and 18 bases lay between the germline ends. CDR3 in amino acids: CASSARIDSKSYEQYV. The CDR3, as DNA: TGTGCCAGCAGTGCGCGGATTGACAGCAAATCCTACGAGCAGTACGTC.

This clonotype has ten or more counts. The chain combines TRBV7-2 with TRBJ1-2, with a possible D match to TRBD1 (6 bases). The V gene lost 5 bases and the J gene lost 8 bases, with 21 bases spanning the gap. Germline V gene data show CDR1 as SGHTA and CDR2 as FQGNSA. There are 15 residues in the CDR3. CDR3 protein: CASSPQGTGGWGYTF. CDR3 DNA sequence: TGTGCCAGCAGCCCGCAGGGGACCGGGGGTTGGGGCTACACCTTC.

This clonotype was seen ten or more times. V and J are TRBV6-5 and TRBJ1-1; D is undetermined. Trimming left V 4 bases short and J 3 bases short, with 12 bases between. CDR1 is MNHEY, CDR2 SVGAGI, per germline. The CDR3 consists of 14 residues. CDR3 amino acids: CASSFGVGYTEAFF. Written as DNA, the CDR3 is TGTGCCAGCAGTTTCGGGGTCGGGTACACTGAAGCTTTCTTT.

In its sample, this clonotype was seen many times. The CDR3 protein is CASSLIGEETQYF. The CDR3 coding sequence is TGTGCCAGCAGCTTAATAGGGGAAGAGACCCAGTACTTC. This chain links TRBV7-3 with TRBJ2-5, with D perhaps TRBD1 (5 bases). Germline CDR1 SGHTA, CDR2 FQGTGA. CDR3 length: 13 residues. Trimming left V 1 base short and J 3 bases short, with 6 bases between.

The chain links TRBV5-1 to TRBJ2-7; 9 bases align to TRBD1. Germline CDR1 reads SGHRS; CDR2 reads YFSETQ. This CDR3 region has 16 residues. With 2 bases clipped from V and 5 bases from J, the junction kept 11 bases outside the gene matches. The CDR3 nucleotides read TGCGCCAGCAGCTTATCTGGGGGACAGGGCTTCCACGAGCAGTACTTC. Residues: CASSLSGGQGFHEQYF.

The chain uses TRBV5-5 and TRBJ2-1, with unresolved D. Trimming removed 0 bases at V and 0 bases at J, with 7 bases between. CDR1 is SGHKS and CDR2 is YYEKEE in the germline V gene (reference sequence). This CDR3 contains 15 residues. CDR3 protein: CASSLAQLSYNEQFF. CDR3 sequence (DNA): TGTGCCAGCAGCTTGGCCCAACTCTCCTACAATGAGCAGTTCTTC.

The V call is TRBV7-6, the J call TRBJ2-3; 7 nucleotides agree with TRBD2. Germline V gene lookup returns CDR1 SGHVS and CDR2 FNYEAQ. CDR3 length: 16 amino acids. J was trimmed by 0 bases and V by 2 bases; bases with no gene match: 5. The CDR3 DNA is TGTGCCAGCAGCTTAAATCCGGGGGGAAGCACAGATACGCAGTATTTT. It encodes CASSLNPGGSTDTQYF.

In its sample, this clonotype was seen a few times. The chain couples TRBV25-1 to TRBJ1-2; D may be TRBD1 (6 bases). V dropped 4 bases and J dropped 4 bases, with 19 bases sitting between them. The germline gives CDR1 MGHDK, CDR2 SYGVNS. The CDR3 is 16 residues long. The CDR3 DNA sequence: TGTGCCAGCAGTGGGTTCGGACAGAGGGGTGGCTATGGCTACACCTTC. Its protein is CASSGFGQRGGYGYTF.

This clonotype was seen a few times. The chain uses TRBV4-1 and TRBJ2-2; D possibly corresponds to TRBD1 (5 bases). Trimming pared 3 bases from V and 1 base from J, leaving 9 bases between. Looked up from germline, CDR1 is MGHRA and CDR2 is YSYEKL. There are 15 residues in the CDR3. The CDR3 is CASSHSTENTGELFF. The CDR3 nucleotides read TGCGCCAGCAGCCACTCGACAGAGAACACCGGGGAGCTGTTTTTT.

This clonotype was picked up a small number of times. The CDR3 is CATSLPRGGLANEQFF. In DNA, the CDR3 is TGTGCCACCAGCTTACCACGGGGGGGCCTGGCCAATGAGCAGTTCTTC. The chain is built from TRBV15 and TRBJ2-1; TRBD2 matches 8 bases. Germline CDR1 is LNHNV and CDR2 is YYDKDF (reference sequence). With 5 bases clipped from V and 6 bases from J, the junction kept 12 bases outside the gene matches. CDR3 length: 16 amino acids.

This clonotype was picked up a small number of times. The chain uses TRBV4-1 and TRBJ2-1; tentatively, D is TRBD1 or TRBD2 (5 bases each). The V gene's germline CDR1 is MGHRA and CDR2 YSYEKL. Trimming shortened V by 5 bases and J by 3 bases, and 14 bases separated the two germline ends. The CDR3 loop spans 15 amino acids. The CDR3 coding sequence is TGCGCCAGCAGCATCCTAGGGGACCACTACAATGAGCAGTTCTTC. Translated: CASSILGDHYNEQFF.

The CDR3 DNA sequence: TGTGCCAGCAGCTTATCAACAGGGCAAGGCTACACCTTC. Amino acid sequence: CASSLSTGQGYTF. The J gene is TRBJ1-2, the V gene TRBV7-9; the D gene is possibly TRBD1 (6 bases). This CDR3 is built from 13 residues. Per germline, CDR1 SEHNR and CDR2 FQNEAQ (reference sequence). V lost 2 bases to trimming and J lost 8 bases, with 12 bases between them.

This clonotype was recorded a few times. CDR3 sequence reads: CASSYSWGLSTDTQYF. The CDR3 DNA follows: TGTGCCAGCAGTTACTCGTGGGGCCTGAGCACAGATACGCAGTATTTT. V and J are TRBV6-5 and TRBJ2-3, with D perhaps matching TRBD1 (5 bases). CDR1 MNHEY and CDR2 SVGAGI come from the germline V gene. The CDR3 has 16 residues. The ends were cut back, 0 bases at V and 0 bases at J, with 10 bases in the middle.

The J gene is TRBJ1-2, the V gene TRBV7-6; unclear D gene. CDR1 and CDR2 from the germline V gene are SGHVS and FNYEAQ. CDR3 length equals 14 residues. The V end lost 3 bases, the J end lost 6 bases, and 14 bases lay between the germline ends. For the CDR3, the DNA is TGTGCCAGCAGCTTCTTACTGGAAAGGAATGGCTACACCTTC. Its translation: CASSFLLERNGYTF.

This chain links TRBV19 with TRBJ2-1; tentative D call: TRBD2 (6 bases). CDR3 length: 15 residues. Germline V CDR1 and CDR2: LNHDA, SQIVND (reference sequence). V lost 2 bases to trimming and J lost 5 bases, with 13 bases between them. DNA for the CDR3: TGTGCCAGTAGTATATTTGCGGGGAACGACAATGAGCAGTTCTTC. This encodes CASSIFAGNDNEQFF.

The chain recombines TRBV6-1 with TRBJ1-2; 10 bases map to TRBD1. Germline lookup yields CDR1 MNHNS and CDR2 SASEGT. The CDR3 consists of 17 residues. The V segment lost 3 bases and the J segment 2 bases; nucleotides outside the gene matches: 9. The CDR3 reads CASSDDRGHTLNYGYTF. For the CDR3, the DNA is TGTGCCAGCAGTGATGACAGGGGGCATACCTTGAACTATGGCTACACCTTC.

This clonotype came up a few times. V and J are TRBV3-1 and TRBJ1-1, with unresolved D. The CDR3 has 14 residues. Trimming removed 1 base from V and 2 bases from J, with 8 bases in between. Germline V gene data show CDR1 as LGHDT and CDR2 as YNNKEL (reference sequence). For the CDR3, the DNA is TGTGCCAGCAGCCAAGTCAACCGAAACACTGAAGCTTTCTTT. It is translated as CASSQVNRNTEAFF.

The chain employs TRBV27 and TRBJ2-5, with 12 bases aligning to TRBD1. This CDR3 region has 19 residues. The germline V gene has CDR1 MNHEY and CDR2 SMNVEV (reference sequence). V shed 6 bases, J shed 5 bases, and the junction held 19 bases outside the gene matches. The CDR3 DNA reads as TGTGCCAGCAGCACCCTAACCCCCTCCCCGGGACAGGGGGCTGAGACCCAGTACTTC. Encoded protein: CASSTLTPSPGQGAETQYF.

This clonotype was found many times. The genes are TRBV7-2 and TRBJ2-3; D could derive from TRBD1 or TRBD2 (5 bases each). This CDR3 region has 14 residues. The V end lost 5 bases, the J end lost 2 bases, and 11 bases lay between the germline ends. Germline V gives CDR1 SGHTA, CDR2 FQGNSA. CDR3 DNA: TGTGCCAGCAGCCCGGGACCGTACACAGATACGCAGTATTTT. This encodes CASSPGPYTDTQYF.